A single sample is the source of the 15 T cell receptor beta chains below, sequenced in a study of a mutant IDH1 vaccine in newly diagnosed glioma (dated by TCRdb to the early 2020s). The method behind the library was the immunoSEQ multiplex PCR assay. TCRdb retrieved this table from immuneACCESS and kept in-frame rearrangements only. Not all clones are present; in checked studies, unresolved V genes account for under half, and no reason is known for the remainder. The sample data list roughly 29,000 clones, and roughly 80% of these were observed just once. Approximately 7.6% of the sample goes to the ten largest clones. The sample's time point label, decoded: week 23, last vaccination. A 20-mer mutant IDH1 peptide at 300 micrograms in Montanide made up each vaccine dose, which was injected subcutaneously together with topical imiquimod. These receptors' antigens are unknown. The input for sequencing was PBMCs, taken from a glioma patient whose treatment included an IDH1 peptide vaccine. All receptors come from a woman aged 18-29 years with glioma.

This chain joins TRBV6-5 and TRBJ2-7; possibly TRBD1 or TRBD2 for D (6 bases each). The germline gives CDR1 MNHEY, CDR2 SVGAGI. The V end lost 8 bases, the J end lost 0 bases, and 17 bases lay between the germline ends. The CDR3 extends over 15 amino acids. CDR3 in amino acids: CASHKGGASSYEQYF. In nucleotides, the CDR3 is TGTGCCAGCCATAAGGGGGGCGCGAGCTCCTACGAGCAGTACTTC.

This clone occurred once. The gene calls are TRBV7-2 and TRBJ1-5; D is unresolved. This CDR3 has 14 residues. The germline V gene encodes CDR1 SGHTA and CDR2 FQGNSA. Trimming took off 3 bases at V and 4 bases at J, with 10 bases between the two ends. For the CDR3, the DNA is TGTGCCAGCAGCTTTAGGATCCAAAATCAGCCCCAGCATTTT. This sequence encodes CASSFRIQNQPQHF. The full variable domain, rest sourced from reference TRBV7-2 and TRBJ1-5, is GAGVSQSPSNKVTEKGKDVELRCDPISGHTALYWYRQSLGQGLEFLIYFQGNSAPDKSGLPSDRFSAERTGGSVSTLTIQRTQQEDSAVYLCASSFRIQNQPQHFGDGTRLSIL.

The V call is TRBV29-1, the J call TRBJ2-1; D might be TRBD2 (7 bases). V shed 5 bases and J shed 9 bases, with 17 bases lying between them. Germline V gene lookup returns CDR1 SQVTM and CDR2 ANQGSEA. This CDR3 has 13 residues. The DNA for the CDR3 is TGCAGCGTTCCGCGCGGGGGCTATGGTGAGCAGTTCTTC. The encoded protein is CSVPRGGYGEQFF.

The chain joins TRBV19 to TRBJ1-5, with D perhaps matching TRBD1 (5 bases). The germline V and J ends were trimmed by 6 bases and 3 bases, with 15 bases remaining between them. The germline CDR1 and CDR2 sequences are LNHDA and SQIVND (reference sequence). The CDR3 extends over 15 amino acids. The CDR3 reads CASSPDGGFNQPQHF. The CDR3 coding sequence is TGTGCCAGTAGCCCCGACGGGGGTTTCAATCAGCCCCAGCATTTT.

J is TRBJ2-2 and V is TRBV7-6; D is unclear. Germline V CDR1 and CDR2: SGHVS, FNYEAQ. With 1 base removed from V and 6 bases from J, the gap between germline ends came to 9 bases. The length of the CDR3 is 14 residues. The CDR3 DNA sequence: TGTGCCAGCAGCTTAGAGGCTCAGCCCGGGGAGCTGTTTTTT. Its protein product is CASSLEAQPGELFF. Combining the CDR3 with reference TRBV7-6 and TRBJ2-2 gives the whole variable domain GAGVSQSPRYKVTKRGQDVALRCDPISGHVSLYWYRQALGQGPEFLTYFNYEAQQDKSGLPNDRFSAERPEGSISTLTIQRTEQRDSAMYRCASSLEAQPGELFFGEGSRLTVL.

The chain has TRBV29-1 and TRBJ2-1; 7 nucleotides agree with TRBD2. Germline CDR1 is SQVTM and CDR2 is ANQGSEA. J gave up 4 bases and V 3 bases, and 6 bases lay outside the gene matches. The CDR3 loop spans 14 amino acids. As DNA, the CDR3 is TGCAGCGTTGATGGGACTACCCCATACAATGAGCAGTTCTTC. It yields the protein CSVDGTTPYNEQFF.

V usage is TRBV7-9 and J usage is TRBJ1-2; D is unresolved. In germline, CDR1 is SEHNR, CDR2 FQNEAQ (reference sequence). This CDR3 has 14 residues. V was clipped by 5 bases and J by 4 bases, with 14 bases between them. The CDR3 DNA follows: TGTGCCAGCAGCCCGGACGGGAGCCCCTATGGCTACACCTTC. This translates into CASSPDGSPYGYTF.

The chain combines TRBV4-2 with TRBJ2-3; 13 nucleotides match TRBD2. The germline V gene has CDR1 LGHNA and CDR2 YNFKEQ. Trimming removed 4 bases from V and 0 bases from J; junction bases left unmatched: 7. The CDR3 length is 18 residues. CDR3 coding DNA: TGTGCCAGCAGCCGTACTAGCGGGGGGGCCGGAAGCACAGATACGCAGTATTTT. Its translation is CASSRTSGGAGSTDTQYF.

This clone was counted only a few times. The CDR3 sequence is CASSNAGQSYYGYTF. The CDR3 DNA reads TGTGCCAGCAGTAACGCGGGACAGTCCTACTATGGCTACACCTTC. This sequence joins TRBV6-5 and TRBJ1-2; 7 positions match TRBD1. Germline values: CDR1 MNHEY, CDR2 SVGAGI. This CDR3 region has 15 residues. With 5 bases clipped from V and 3 bases from J, the junction kept 9 bases outside the gene matches.

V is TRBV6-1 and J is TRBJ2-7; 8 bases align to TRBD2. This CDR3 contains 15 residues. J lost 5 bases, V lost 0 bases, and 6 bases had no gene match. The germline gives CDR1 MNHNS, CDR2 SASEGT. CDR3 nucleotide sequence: TGTGCCAGCAGTGAAGCGAGCGGGAGCATCCACGAGCAGTACTTC. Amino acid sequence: CASSEASGSIHEQYF.

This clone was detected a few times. This chain's CDR3 is CASIQGLDTEAFF. The CDR3 DNA follows: TGTGCCAGTATCCAGGGGTTGGACACTGAAGCTTTCTTT. The V call is TRBV2, the J call TRBJ1-1, with D perhaps TRBD1 (6 bases). V dropped 9 bases and J dropped 3 bases, with 14 bases sitting between them. The germline V gene encodes CDR1 SNHLY and CDR2 FYNNEI. The length of the CDR3 is 13 residues.

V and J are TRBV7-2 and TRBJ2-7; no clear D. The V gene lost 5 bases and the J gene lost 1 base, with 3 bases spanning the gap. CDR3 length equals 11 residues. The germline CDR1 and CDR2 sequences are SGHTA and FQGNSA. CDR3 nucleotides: TGTGCCAGCAGCCCTTCCTACGAGCAGTACTTC. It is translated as CASSPSYEQYF.

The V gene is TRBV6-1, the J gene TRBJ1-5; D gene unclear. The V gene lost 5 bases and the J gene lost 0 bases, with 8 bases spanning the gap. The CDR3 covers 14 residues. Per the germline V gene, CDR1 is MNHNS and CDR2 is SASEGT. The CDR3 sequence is CASSSTASNQPQHF. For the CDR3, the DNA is TGTGCCAGCAGTTCAACGGCTAGCAATCAGCCCCAGCATTTT.

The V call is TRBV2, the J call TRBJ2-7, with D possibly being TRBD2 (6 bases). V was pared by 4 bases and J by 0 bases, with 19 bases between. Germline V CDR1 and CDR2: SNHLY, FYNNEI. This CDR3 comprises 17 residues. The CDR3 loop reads CASSVGERATSSYEQYF. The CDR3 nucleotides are TGTGCCAGCAGTGTAGGAGAGAGGGCGACTAGCTCCTACGAGCAGTACTTC. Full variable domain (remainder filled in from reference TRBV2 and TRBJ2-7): EPEVTQTPSHQVTQMGQEVILRCVPISNHLYFYWYRQILGQKVEFLVSFYNNEISEKSEIFDDQFSVERPDGSNFTLKIRSTKLEDSAMYFCASSVGERATSSYEQYFGPGTRLTVT.

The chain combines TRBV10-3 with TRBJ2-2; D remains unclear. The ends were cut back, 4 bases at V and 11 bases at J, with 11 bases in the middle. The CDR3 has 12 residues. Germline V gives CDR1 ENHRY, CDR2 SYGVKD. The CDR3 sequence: CAISGPTSELFF. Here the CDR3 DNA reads TGTGCCATCAGTGGTCCGACCTCAGAGCTGTTTTTT.